Sequencing of this TCR beta chain was carried out in a study of CD8 T cells in ankylosing spondylitis (TCRdb year 2017). For the wider study: The study set out to find disease-linked TCR variants by profiling T cell receptor beta repertoires in ankylosing spondylitis patients and healthy donors. Peripheral blood was sampled, and synovial fluid was also collected from ankylosing spondylitis patients. The full study cohort was made up of about 25 ankylosing spondylitis patients and about a hundred healthy donors. Study-wide findings and limitations: According to the report, matched synovial fluid samples from ankylosing spondylitis patients were significantly enriched for the disease-linked clones. A CD8+ phenotype was shown by the disease-linked clones, which were found at relatively low frequencies in peripheral blood. Some motif variants had previously been reported in the synovial fluid and blood of reactive arthritis patients, which suggests shared mechanisms of disease initiation. Blood from ankylosing spondylitis patients appeared to be characterized by a TCR beta motif composed of about 8 highly homologous amino acid variants.

Data came from an Illumina HiSeq 2500. TCR beta libraries were prepared by quantitative 5'-RACE with molecular barcodes. Under the source paper's analysis protocol: A new computational method, built on a probabilistic model of VDJ rearrangement, was used to identify disease-linked TCR variants. The public reads were quality trimmed at Q25 with fastp and then assembled into clones with MiXCR by TCRdb, keeping productive beta chains. Every distinct CDR3 protein forms one entry, paired with its most common genes and DNA. TCRdb's processing, not the authors' own work, is the source of the V and J calls. A total of about 200,000 distinct CDR3 sequences appear in this sample, 6% to 8% of them only once. The ten largest clones represent approximately 14% of the sample. From the germline V gene, CDR1 is SGHTA and CDR2 is FQGNSA. Spanning cysteine to phenylalanine, the CDR3 consists of 14 amino acids. Kept here is only the CDR3 DNA, which spans 42 bases and is read in frame from base 1. V drops 3 bases and J drops 1 base, leaving 7 bases in between.

Points on this clonotype: Which antigen it targets is not known. Within one base of it there is no much larger clone, and no base qualities were kept.

The sample was blood, either unsorted or a sorted T cell fraction (not recorded which). The clonotype comes from a male donor with ankylosing spondylitis. The chain joins TRBV7-2 to TRBJ2-1, with the D gene not clear enough to name. The DNA sequence reads TGTGCCAGCAGCTTTGACCAGTCCTACAATGAGCAGTTCTTC. It translates as CASSFDQSYNEQFF.